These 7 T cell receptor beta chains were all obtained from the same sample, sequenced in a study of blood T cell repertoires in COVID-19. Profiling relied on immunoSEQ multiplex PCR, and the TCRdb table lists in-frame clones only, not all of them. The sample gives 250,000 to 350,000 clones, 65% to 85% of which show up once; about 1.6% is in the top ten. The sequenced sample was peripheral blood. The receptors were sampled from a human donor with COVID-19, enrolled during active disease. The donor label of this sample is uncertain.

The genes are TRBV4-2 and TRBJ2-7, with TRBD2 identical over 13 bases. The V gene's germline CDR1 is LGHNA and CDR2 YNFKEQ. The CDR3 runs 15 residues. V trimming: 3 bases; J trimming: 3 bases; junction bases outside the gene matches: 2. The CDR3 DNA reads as TGTGCCAGCAGCCACCGGACTAGCGGGAGCTACGAGCAGTACTTC. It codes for CASSHRTSGSYEQYF.

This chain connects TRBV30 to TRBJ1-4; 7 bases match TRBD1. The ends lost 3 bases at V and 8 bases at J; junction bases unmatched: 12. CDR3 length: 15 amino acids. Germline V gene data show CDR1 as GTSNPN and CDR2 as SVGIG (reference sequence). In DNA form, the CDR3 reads TGTGCCTGGAGCCTTGACAGGGATAGCCCGGAAAAACTGTTTTTT. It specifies CAWSLDRDSPEKLFF. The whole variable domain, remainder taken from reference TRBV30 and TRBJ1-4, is SQTIHQWPATLVQPVGSPLSLECTVEGTSNPNLYWYRQAAGRGLQLLFYSVGIGQISSEVPQNLSASRPQDRQFILSSKKLLLSDSGFYLCAWSLDRDSPEKLFFGSGTQLSVL.

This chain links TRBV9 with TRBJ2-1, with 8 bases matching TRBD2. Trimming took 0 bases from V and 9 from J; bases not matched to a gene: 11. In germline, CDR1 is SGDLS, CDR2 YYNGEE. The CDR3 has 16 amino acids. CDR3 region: CASSVEYTAGDGEQFF. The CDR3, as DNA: TGTGCCAGCAGCGTAGAGTATACAGCGGGAGATGGTGAGCAGTTCTTC.

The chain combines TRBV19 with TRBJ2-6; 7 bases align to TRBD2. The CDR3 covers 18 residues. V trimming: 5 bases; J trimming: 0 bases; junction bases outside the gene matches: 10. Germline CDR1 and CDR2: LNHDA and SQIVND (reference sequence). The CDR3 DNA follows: TGTGCCAGTAGTGTCCCCCAGCGGGGACGCTCTGGGGCCAACGTCCTGACTTTC. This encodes CASSVPQRGRSGANVLTF. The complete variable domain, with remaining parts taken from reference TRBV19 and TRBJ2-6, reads DGGITQSPKYLFRKEGQNVTLSCEQNLNHDAMYWYRQDPGQGLRLIYYSQIVNDFQKGDIAEGYSVSREKKESFPLTVTSAQKNPTAFYLCASSVPQRGRSGANVLTFGAGSRLTVL.

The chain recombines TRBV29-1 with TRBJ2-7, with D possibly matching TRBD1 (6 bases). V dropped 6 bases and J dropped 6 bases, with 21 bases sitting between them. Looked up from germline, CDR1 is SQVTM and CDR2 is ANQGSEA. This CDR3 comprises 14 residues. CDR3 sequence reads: CSVTTGSVFSEQYF. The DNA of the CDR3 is TGCAGCGTCACAACAGGGTCAGTCTTCAGCGAGCAGTACTTC.

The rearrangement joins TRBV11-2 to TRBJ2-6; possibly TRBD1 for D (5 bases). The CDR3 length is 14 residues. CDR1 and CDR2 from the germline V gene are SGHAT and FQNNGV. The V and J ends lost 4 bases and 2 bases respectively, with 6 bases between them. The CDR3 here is CASSSRAGANVLTF. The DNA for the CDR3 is TGTGCCAGCAGCTCCAGGGCTGGGGCCAACGTCCTGACTTTC.

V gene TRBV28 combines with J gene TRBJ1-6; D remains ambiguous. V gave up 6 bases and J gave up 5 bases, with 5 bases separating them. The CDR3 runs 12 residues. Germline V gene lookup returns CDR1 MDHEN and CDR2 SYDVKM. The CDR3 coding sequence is TGTGCCAGCAGGCGCGATAATTCACCCCTCCACTTT. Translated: CASRRDNSPLHF.